The T cell receptor (beta chain) under discussion was sequenced for a study of CD4 T cells in relation to SARS-CoV-2 and coronaviruses. Study-level background: PBMCs were cultured with antigen for nine to eleven days before TCR beta sequencing. Shared crossreactive spike epitopes were mapped to their HLA restriction.

The unexposed donors gave CD4+ T cells in about 2010-2018, prior to COVID-19. CD4+ T cells were isolated from the cells after around 9 days of culture. On days 3 and 7, cultures got half fresh IL-2 medium. Profiled with immunoSEQ multiplex PCR; TCRdb holds only in-frame clones, not every one. Among about 21,000 clones listed, around 72% were seen once. V lost 6 bases, J lost 2 bases, and 10 bases lay in between. The CDR3 is 13 amino acids. Germline CDR1 reads ENHRY; CDR2 reads SYGVKD. Notes on this clone: Its antigen is unidentified.

The sequencing sample was made of CD4+ T cells from PBMCs, cultured in vitro. The receptor comes from a human donor in good health. The rearrangement links TRBV10-3 to TRBJ1-2; D not certain. CDR3 coding DNA: TGTGCCATCAGGAACCAGACGAACTATGGCTACACCTTC. Amino acids: CAIRNQTNYGYTF.